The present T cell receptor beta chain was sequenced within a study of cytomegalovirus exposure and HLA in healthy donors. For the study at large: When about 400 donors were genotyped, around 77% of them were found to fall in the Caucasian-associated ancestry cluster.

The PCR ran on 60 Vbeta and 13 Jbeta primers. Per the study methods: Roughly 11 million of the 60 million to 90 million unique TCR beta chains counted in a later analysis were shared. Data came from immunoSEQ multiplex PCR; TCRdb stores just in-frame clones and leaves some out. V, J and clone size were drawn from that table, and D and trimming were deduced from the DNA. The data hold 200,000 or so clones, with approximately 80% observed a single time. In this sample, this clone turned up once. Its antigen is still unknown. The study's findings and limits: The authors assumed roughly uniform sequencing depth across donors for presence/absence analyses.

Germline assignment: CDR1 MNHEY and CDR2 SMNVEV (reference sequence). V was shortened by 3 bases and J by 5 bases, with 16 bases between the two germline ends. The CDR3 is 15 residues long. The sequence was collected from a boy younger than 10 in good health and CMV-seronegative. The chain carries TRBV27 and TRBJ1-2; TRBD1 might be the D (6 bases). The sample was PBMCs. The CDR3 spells CASSFRGGRGYGYTF. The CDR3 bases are TGTGCCAGCAGTTTTCGCGGGGGGCGCGGGTATGGCTACACCTTC.